This TCR beta chain was found in a study of siplizumab effects on memory and regulatory T cells. Each sample had 80,000 to 100,000 TCR templates assayed. The data were produced by immunoSEQ multiplex PCR, yet TCRdb's version contains in-frame clones alone and is incomplete. The sample lists 90,000 to 130,000 clones, roughly 92% seen once, with 1% to 1.5% in the top ten. With regard to this clone: Its antigen is still unknown.

This CDR3 is 15 amino acids long. The germline V gene has CDR1 MNHEY and CDR2 SMNVEV (reference sequence). The V end was cut by 6 bases, the J end by 4 bases, with 16 bases between. Study-wide results and limits: Naive T cells were seen as more diverse than memory cells and as major alloresponse contributors. Siplizumab led to significantly less abundant alloreactive sequences that could be traced back to unstimulated CD4+ memory cells. Assignment to unstimulated subsets succeeded for only a minor fraction of the alloreactive clones.

This TCR was sampled from a human donor in good health. The sample consisted of CD4+ T cells sorted from blood. V gene TRBV27 combines with J gene TRBJ1-3, with D possibly TRBD1 on 5 matching bases. CDR3 loop: CASRKGTSTGNTIYF. The CDR3 DNA sequence: TGTGCCAGCAGGAAAGGGACGTCGACAGGAAACACCATATATTTT.